Following are 32 T cell receptor beta chains from one sample sequenced in a study of early T cells in non-severe SARS-CoV-2 infection. TCRdb ran MiXCR on the 5' RACE reads and lists one entry per CDR3 protein. The sample has fewer than 45,000 distinct CDR3 sequences, 5% to 6% seen once. The sample comprised whole blood. These receptors were taken from an adult who was a healthcare worker with PCR-confirmed SARS-CoV-2 infection or an uninfected control (not recorded which).

This clonotype was detected ten times or more. V usage is TRBV11-3 and J usage is TRBJ1-4; TRBD1 might be the D (6 bases). The ends were cut back, 2 bases at V and 6 bases at J, with 19 bases in the middle. Germline CDR1 and CDR2: SGHNT and YENEEA. The CDR3 has 17 residues. This chain's CDR3 is CASSLSGGRGMDEKLFF. CDR3 sequence (DNA): TGTGCCAGCAGCTTATCCGGGGGGCGAGGAATGGATGAAAAACTGTTTTTT.

This clonotype was seen many times. The rearrangement uses TRBV12-2 and TRBJ1-6; the tabulated D call, TRBD1, remains unverified against the DNA. TRBV12-2 is a pseudogene. The CDR3 totals 15 residues. DNA of the CDR3: TGTGCAAGTCGCATGAAGGACAGGGGGGTTTCACCCCTCCACTTT. Residues: CASRMKDRGVSPLHF.

There are many counts of this clonotype. V and J are TRBV3-1 and TRBJ2-1; tentatively, D is TRBD2 (7 bases). CDR1 and CDR2 (germline): LGHDT, YNNKEL (reference sequence). CDR3 size: 15 residues. Trimming removed 0 bases from V and 6 bases from J, with 12 bases in between. In nucleotides, the CDR3 is TGTGCCAGCAGCCAAGATCGGGGGGCCTTCAATGAGCAGTTCTTC. Translated, it gives CASSQDRGAFNEQFF.

This clonotype was counted at least ten times. Here the CDR3 DNA reads TGCAGTGCTGGCGATAGCGGGGGATCTCGCAATGAGCAGTTCTTC. The encoded protein is CSAGDSGGSRNEQFF. This rearrangement joins TRBV20-1 to TRBJ2-1, with TRBD2 identical over 9 bases. The junction had 11 bases not matched to a gene; V was cut back by 5 bases and J by 6 bases. This CDR3 contains 15 residues. The germline CDR1 and CDR2 sequences are DFQATT and SNEGSKA (reference sequence).

Many counts were recorded for this clonotype. This chain connects TRBV6-5 to TRBJ2-1, with TRBD2 matching 8 bases. The germline V gene encodes CDR1 MNHEY and CDR2 SVGAGI. This CDR3 is 15 amino acids long. V trimming: 5 bases; J trimming: 8 bases; junction bases outside the gene matches: 11. In DNA form, the CDR3 reads TGTGCCAGCAGTCCGCTGGGCGGGAGGTCCGATGAGCAGTTCTTC. This sequence encodes CASSPLGGRSDEQFF.

The table lists this clonotype with many counts. The chain carries TRBV20-1 and TRBJ2-6; a possible D gene is TRBD2 (5 bases). This CDR3 spans 14 amino acids. Germline loops: CDR1 DFQATT, CDR2 SNEGSKA (reference sequence). The germline V and J ends were trimmed by 3 bases and 4 bases, with 10 bases remaining between them. The CDR3 reads CSAREVPGANVLTF. DNA of the CDR3: TGCAGTGCTAGGGAGGTGCCCGGGGCCAACGTCCTGACTTTC.

This clonotype came up many times. The CDR3 spells CASSQTSGIIDEQFF. CDR3 sequence (DNA): TGTGCCAGCAGTCAGACTAGCGGGATTATCGATGAGCAGTTCTTC. The chain employs TRBV2 and TRBJ2-1; 11 nucleotides agree with TRBD2. The length of the CDR3 is 15 residues. Germline CDR1 and CDR2: SNHLY and FYNNEI. J gave up 8 bases and V 5 bases, and 8 bases lay outside the gene matches.

This clonotype showed up many times. This sequence joins TRBV6-2 or TRBV6-3 and TRBJ2-1; tentatively, D is TRBD2 (6 bases). The germline CDR1 and CDR2 sequences are MNHEY and SVGEGT. The length of the CDR3 is 13 residues. V was cut by 4 bases and J by 2 bases, with 6 bases left in between. CDR3 DNA: TGTGCCAGCAGTTCTAGCGCCTACAATGAGCAGTTCTTC. This gives the protein CASSSSAYNEQFF.

This clonotype was seen ten or more times. This chain links TRBV7-9 with TRBJ1-1, with D hard to call. With 1 base removed from V and 11 bases from J, the gap between germline ends came to 8 bases. Germline CDR1 is SEHNR and CDR2 is FQNEAQ (reference sequence). The CDR3 consists of 11 residues. The CDR3 is CASSLGGGAFF. The DNA of the CDR3 is TGTGCCAGCAGCTTAGGGGGAGGGGCTTTCTTT.

At least ten counts were recorded for this clonotype. The rearrangement joins TRBV18 to TRBJ1-4; D call uncertain. CDR3 length: 13 residues. Germline-derived CDR1 and CDR2 are KGHSH and LQKENI. Trimming removed 1 base at V and 6 bases at J, with 6 bases between. CDR3 residues: CASSPLSDEKLFF. As DNA, the CDR3 is TGTGCCAGCTCACCACTAAGTGATGAAAAACTGTTTTTT.

There are a few counts of this clonotype. The chain uses TRBV7-9 and TRBJ2-1; D possibly corresponds to TRBD1 (5 bases). CDR1 and CDR2 (germline): SEHNR, FQNEAQ (reference sequence). The V end was cut by 0 bases, the J end by 6 bases, with 15 bases between. The CDR3 extends over 16 amino acids. The CDR3, as DNA: TGTGCCAGCAGCTTAGCAATAGGGGTGTTGGTCAATGAGCAGTTCTTC. It is translated as CASSLAIGVLVNEQFF.

This clonotype was observed at least ten times. V and J are TRBV12-3 or TRBV12-4 and TRBJ2-1; TRBD1 aligns across 9 bases. Trimming took 5 bases from V and 6 from J; bases not matched to a gene: 8. This CDR3 comprises 15 residues. The CDR3 loop is CASSLFVGQGNEQFF. The DNA of the CDR3 is TGTGCCAGCAGTCTCTTTGTGGGACAGGGCAATGAGCAGTTCTTC.

At least ten counts were recorded for this clonotype. The CDR3 nucleotides read TGCGCCAGCAGCCACTACCAGGGGGAAGAGCTTGAAGCTTTCTTT. It codes for CASSHYQGEELEAFF. The chain combines TRBV4-1 with TRBJ1-1; TRBD1 aligns across 7 bases. Germline V gene sequence: CDR1 MGHRA, CDR2 YSYEKL. This CDR3 has 15 residues. The V gene end was trimmed by 3 bases and the J gene end by 7 bases; junction bases not matched to a gene: 11.

The table lists this clonotype with many counts. The chain links TRBV20-1 to TRBJ2-7, with no clear D. Germline CDR1 is DFQATT and CDR2 is SNEGSKA (reference sequence). The length of the CDR3 is 14 residues. V lost 6 bases and J lost 0, with 15 bases in between. CDR3 DNA sequence: TGCAGTGCCGCGAAGCTCGTATCCTCCTACGAGCAGTACTTC. Translating it yields CSAAKLVSSYEQYF.

The chain carries TRBV7-2 and TRBJ2-1; D gene uncertain. The CDR3 runs 16 residues. The V gene's germline CDR1 is SGHTA and CDR2 FQGNSA. The V end lost 5 bases, the J end lost 0 bases, and 14 bases lay between the germline ends. CDR3 in amino acids: CASSTWTASSYNEQFF. In DNA form, the CDR3 reads TGTGCCAGCAGCACCTGGACCGCGAGCTCCTACAATGAGCAGTTCTTC. Looking up the rest from reference TRBV7-2 and TRBJ2-1 gives the full variable domain: GAGVSQSPSNKVTEKGKDVELRCDPISGHTALYWYRQSLGQGLEFLIYFQGNSAPDKSGLPSDRFSAERTGGSVSTLTIQRTQQEDSAVYLCASSTWTASSYNEQFFGPGTRLTVL.

This clonotype was seen ten or more times. This chain joins TRBV6-2 or TRBV6-3 and TRBJ1-2; D remains unclear. This CDR3 spans 13 amino acids. Germline V gene data show CDR1 as MNHEY and CDR2 as SVGEGT. Between the trimmed V and J ends, which lost 5 bases and 5 bases, there was a span of 12 bases. The CDR3 here is CASSDDAIYGYTF. For the CDR3, the DNA is TGTGCCAGCAGTGATGATGCAATTTATGGCTACACCTTC.

Ten or more counts support this clonotype. The V and J genes are TRBV20-1 and TRBJ2-7, with a weak D call TRBD2 (5 bases). This CDR3 comprises 12 residues. CDR1 and CDR2 from the germline V gene are DFQATT and SNEGSKA (reference sequence). Trimming left V 0 bases short and J 6 bases short, with 9 bases between. The CDR3 nucleotides are TGCAGTGCTAGAGAGGGCGGGCTCGAGCAGTACTTC. It encodes CSAREGGLEQYF.

This clonotype was observed many times. The V and J genes are TRBV7-2 and TRBJ2-7, with D unclear. The germline V and J ends were trimmed by 3 bases and 4 bases, with 19 bases remaining between them. The CDR3 consists of 16 residues. The germline V gene has CDR1 SGHTA and CDR2 FQGNSA. CDR3 DNA sequence: TGTGCCAGCAGCTTCGGTTGGGGTTCGAATGGGTACGAGCAGTACTTC. Translating it yields CASSFGWGSNGYEQYF.

This clonotype was observed at least ten times. The chain employs TRBV27 and TRBJ1-2; TRBD1 might be the D (6 bases). The CDR3 loop spans 16 amino acids. Between the trimmed V and J ends, which lost 3 bases and 5 bases, there was a span of 19 bases. Germline loops: CDR1 MNHEY, CDR2 SMNVEV (reference sequence). Written as DNA, the CDR3 is TGTGCCAGCAGTTTCCTTATGACAGGAAAATTTTATGGCTACACCTTC. Translating it yields CASSFLMTGKFYGYTF.

Worth noting for this clonotype: The junction and the germline gene differ at one end; a read error may be behind it. The genes are TRBV4-1 and TRBJ2-3, with 7 bases fitting TRBD2. The germline V gene encodes CDR1 MGHRA and CDR2 YSYEKL. This CDR3 comprises 18 residues. The CDR3 reads CTSSQESGTQGGTDTQYF. As DNA, the CDR3 is TGCACCAGCAGCCAAGAAAGCGGGACTCAAGGCGGGACAGATACGCAGTATTTT.

This clonotype has ten or more counts. This rearrangement joins TRBV5-1 to TRBJ2-5; TRBD1 or TRBD2 may be the D gene (5 bases each). V shed 0 bases and J shed 2 bases, with 5 bases lying between them. Germline CDR1 is SGHRS and CDR2 is YFSETQ. The CDR3 is made up of 13 amino acids. Here the CDR3 reads CASSLGGQETQYF. CDR3 sequence (DNA): TGCGCCAGCAGCTTGGGGGGGCAAGAGACCCAGTACTTC.

Many counts were recorded for this clonotype. V and J are TRBV2 and TRBJ2-2; 8 bases are shared with TRBD2. After removal of 5 bases from V and 2 bases from J, the junction contained 7 bases not matched to a gene. The germline V gene has CDR1 SNHLY and CDR2 FYNNEI. The CDR3 is 16 amino acids. The CDR3 reads CASSSSSGGNTGELFF. CDR3 in DNA: TGTGCCAGCAGTAGTTCAAGCGGGGGAAACACCGGGGAGCTGTTTTTT.

This clonotype came up many times. The chain joins TRBV10-3 to TRBJ2-5; TRBD1 agrees at 12 bases. The V segment lost 4 bases and the J segment 9 bases; nucleotides outside the gene matches: 9. Germline V gene sequence: CDR1 ENHRY, CDR2 SYGVKD. The CDR3 totals 15 residues. The CDR3: CAISGRDRGQESQYF. The CDR3 nucleotides read TGTGCCATCAGTGGGAGGGACAGGGGGCAGGAGTCCCAGTACTTC.

This clonotype was observed many times. The chain joins TRBV10-3 to TRBJ2-7, with 8 positions matching TRBD1. CDR3 length equals 17 residues. The trim removed 6 bases at V and 5 bases at J, leaving 18 bases unmatched. Per germline, CDR1 ENHRY and CDR2 SYGVKD. CDR3 sequence reads: CAIRATQRQGSLDEQYF. CDR3 nucleotide sequence: TGTGCCATCAGGGCAACTCAACGACAGGGGTCCTTGGACGAGCAGTACTTC.

This clonotype was seen more than once but under ten times. CDR3 sequence: CASNGLSRELFF. The DNA of the CDR3 is TGTGCCAGCAATGGGCTGAGCCGGGAGCTGTTTTTT. The chain couples TRBV9 to TRBJ2-2; D not resolved. This CDR3 has 12 amino acids. Trimming removed 6 bases from V and 9 bases from J, with 12 bases in between. Germline CDR1 and CDR2: SGDLS and YYNGEE.

This clonotype was detected ten times or more. V usage is TRBV5-4 and J usage is TRBJ1-1; D ambiguous. The CDR3 runs 17 residues. Trimming removed 4 bases from V and 0 bases from J, with 19 bases in between. Germline CDR1 is SGHNT and CDR2 is YYREEE (reference sequence). The CDR3 bases are TGTGCCAGCAGCCCCGAGGCAGAACCTAATCTGAACACTGAAGCTTTCTTT. It is translated as CASSPEAEPNLNTEAFF.

This clonotype has ten or more counts. This chain uses TRBV20-1 with TRBJ1-4; tentatively, D is TRBD1 (5 bases). CDR3 length: 13 residues. Germline V gives CDR1 DFQATT, CDR2 SNEGSKA (reference sequence). V was cut by 0 bases and J by 7 bases, with 9 bases left in between. The CDR3 region has the DNA TGCAGTGCTAGAGACGGACAAGGTGAAAAACTGTTTTTT. Encoded protein: CSARDGQGEKLFF.

V gene TRBV29-1 combines with J gene TRBJ2-5; TRBD2 might be the D (6 bases). CDR3 length equals 13 residues. Germline values: CDR1 SQVTM, CDR2 ANQGSEA. V lost 7 bases to trimming and J lost 4 bases, with 16 bases between them. CDR3 region: CSAVRGLGETQYF. For the CDR3, the DNA is TGCAGCGCAGTGCGGGGTCTCGGAGAGACCCAGTACTTC.

This clonotype has ten or more counts. Here the CDR3 reads CASSLGQIETQYF. CDR3 DNA: TGTGCCAGCAGCTTGGGACAGATCGAGACCCAGTACTTC. V usage is TRBV7-9 and J usage is TRBJ2-5; TRBD1 matches at 7 bases. The germline CDR1 and CDR2 sequences are SEHNR and FQNEAQ (reference sequence). Unmatched junction bases numbered 3, after V lost 3 bases and J lost 5 bases. This CDR3 is built from 13 residues.

This clonotype was seen ten or more times. This rearrangement joins TRBV13 to TRBJ2-3; D call uncertain. There are 15 residues in the CDR3. Trimming shortened V by 2 bases and J by 2 bases, and 11 bases separated the two germline ends. Germline CDR1 reads PRHDT; CDR2 reads FYEKMQ (reference sequence). The CDR3 DNA sequence: TGTGCCAGCAGCTTATACACCGGAGTCACAGATACGCAGTATTTT. Encoded protein: CASSLYTGVTDTQYF.

This clonotype was counted ten times or more. The J gene is TRBJ1-1, the V gene TRBV13; tentatively, D is TRBD1 (5 bases). The CDR3 spans 15 residues. The V end was cut by 3 bases, the J end by 7 bases, with 18 bases between. The germline V gene has CDR1 PRHDT and CDR2 FYEKMQ (reference sequence). The CDR3 coding sequence is TGTGCCAGCAGCTTTGTCCCAGGGCTTGCCGATGAAGCTTTCTTT. Translated, it gives CASSFVPGLADEAFF. Full variable domain (rest looked up from reference TRBV13 and TRBJ1-1): AAGVIQSPRHLIKEKRETATLKCYPIPRHDTVYWYQQGPGQDPQFLISFYEKMQSDKGSIPDRFSAQQFSDYHSELNMSSLELGDSALYFCASSFVPGLADEAFFGQGTRLTVV.

Ten or more counts support this clonotype. The chain couples TRBV10-3 to TRBJ2-2; D unresolved. The germline V gene has CDR1 ENHRY and CDR2 SYGVKD. The germline V and J ends were trimmed by 4 bases and 5 bases, with 2 bases remaining between them. The CDR3 loop spans 11 amino acids. This CDR3 is CAISVTGELFF. DNA for the CDR3: TGTGCCATCAGTGTTACCGGGGAGCTGTTTTTT.